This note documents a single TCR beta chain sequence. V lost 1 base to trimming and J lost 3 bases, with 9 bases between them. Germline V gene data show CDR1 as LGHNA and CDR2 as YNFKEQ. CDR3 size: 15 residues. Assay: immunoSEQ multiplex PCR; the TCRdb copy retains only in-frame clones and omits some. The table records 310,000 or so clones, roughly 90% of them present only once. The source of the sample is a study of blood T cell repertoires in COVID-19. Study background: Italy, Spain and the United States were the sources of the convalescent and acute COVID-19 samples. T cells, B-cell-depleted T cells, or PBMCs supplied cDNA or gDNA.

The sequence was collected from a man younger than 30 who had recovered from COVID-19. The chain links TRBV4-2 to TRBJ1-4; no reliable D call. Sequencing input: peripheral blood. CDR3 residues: CASSQGGVPNEKLFF. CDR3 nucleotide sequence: TGTGCCAGCAGCCAAGGCGGGGTTCCTAATGAAAAACTGTTTTTT.